This TCR beta chain emerged from a study of siplizumab effects on memory and regulatory T cells. Data came from immunoSEQ multiplex PCR; TCRdb stores just in-frame clones and leaves some out. The repertoire holds tens of thousands of clones, with 93% as singletons. The receptor comes from a human donor in good health. The sample taken for sequencing was CD8+ T cells sorted from blood.

CDR3 coding DNA: TGTGCCAGCAGCGTAGTTAGCGGGGGGGCCTACGGGGAGCTGTTTTTT. This translates into CASSVVSGGAYGELFF. This sequence joins TRBV9 and TRBJ2-2; 11 bases line up with TRBD2. Germline assignment: CDR1 SGDLS and CDR2 YYNGEE. The length of the CDR3 is 16 residues. J gave up 7 bases and V 0 bases, and 5 bases lay outside the gene matches.